Following are 31 T cell receptor beta chains from one sample sequenced in a study of vaccination and CD4 T cells after COVID-19. Antigen specificity for these receptors is unknown. An Oncomine TCR Beta short-read assay was used to sequence the DNA from cultured CD4+ T cells. Via MiXCR, TCRdb re-called the PCR reads, giving one row per CDR3 protein. The table lists about 15,000 distinct CDR3 sequences, roughly 49% of them singletons. Treatment defined: roughly ten-day PBMC culture with coronavirus spike peptide pools or control peptides (ViraFEST assay). The source material was CD4+ T cells from blood, cultured in vitro, sampled before SARS-CoV-2 vaccination. These TCRs come from a human donor who had recovered from COVID-19.

This clonotype was counted between two and nine times. This chain joins TRBV30 and TRBJ2-3; D is uncertain. The CDR3 length is 12 residues. Trimming cost V 4 bases and J 4 bases, with 9 bases left between them. The germline V gene encodes CDR1 GTSNPN and CDR2 SVGIG (reference sequence). In DNA form, the CDR3 reads TGTGCCTGGACGGGTAGCCCAGATACGCAGTATTTT. Protein product: CAWTGSPDTQYF.

In this sample, this clonotype turned up a few times. The rearrangement joins TRBV20-1 to TRBJ1-5; the match to TRBD1 covers 7 bases. J was trimmed by 9 bases and V by 6 bases; bases with no gene match: 11. Germline V gene lookup returns CDR1 DFQATT and CDR2 SNEGSKA (reference sequence). This CDR3 is built from 13 residues. The chain's CDR3 is CSARRTGVTPQHF. CDR3 sequence (DNA): TGCAGTGCCAGACGGACAGGCGTAACGCCCCAGCATTTT.

Only a few counts were recorded for this clonotype. The rearrangement joins TRBV20-1 to TRBJ2-2, with 7 bases that match TRBD1. This CDR3 region has 15 residues. J gave up 4 bases and V 7 bases, and 12 bases lay outside the gene matches. CDR1 and CDR2 (germline): DFQATT, SNEGSKA (reference sequence). CDR3 amino acids: CSDLKRGRGTGELFF. CDR3 coding DNA: TGCAGTGACCTGAAGAGGGGGCGCGGCACCGGGGAGCTGTTTTTT.

This clonotype was detected a few times. This chain uses TRBV28 with TRBJ1-6; D perhaps matches TRBD1 (5 bases). This CDR3 contains 15 residues. Trimming stripped 6 bases from V and 6 bases from J, with 15 bases between. Germline CDR1 is MDHEN and CDR2 is SYDVKM. CDR3 sequence reads: CASRPTEQGNSPLHF. The CDR3 DNA reads as TGTGCCAGCAGACCAACAGAGCAGGGTAATTCACCCCTCCACTTT.

This clonotype turned up a few times. Here the CDR3 reads CASSYGQITEAFF. The CDR3 coding sequence is TGTGCCAGCAGTTACGGACAGATCACTGAAGCTTTCTTT. J is TRBJ1-1 and V is TRBV6-5; D is possibly TRBD1 (6 bases). Germline CDR1 and CDR2: MNHEY and SVGAGI. Between the trimmed V and J ends, which lost 2 bases and 4 bases, there was a span of 8 bases. The CDR3 contains 13 residues.

This clonotype was found a few times. This chain joins TRBV6-2 or TRBV6-3 and TRBJ1-5; D is perhaps TRBD1 (5 bases). Germline V lookup: CDR1 MNHEY, CDR2 SVGEGT. The length of the CDR3 is 15 residues. Trimming removed 9 bases from V and 0 bases from J, with 15 bases in between. CDR3 amino acids: CASTIGGNSNQPQHF. DNA of the CDR3: TGTGCCAGTACCATCGGGGGGAATAGCAATCAGCCCCAGCATTTT.

The chain has TRBV28 and TRBJ2-4; 7 bases line up with TRBD2. The V segment lost 6 bases and the J segment 2 bases; nucleotides outside the gene matches: 4. The CDR3 sequence is 14 residues long. Germline CDR1 and CDR2: MDHEN and SYDVKM. The DNA for the CDR3 is TGTGCCAGCAGCACGGGGGGTTCCAAAAACATTCAGTACTTC. This gives the protein CASSTGGSKNIQYF.

This sequence joins TRBV20-1 and TRBJ2-5; D gene ambiguous. Germline assignment: CDR1 DFQATT and CDR2 SNEGSKA (reference sequence). The CDR3 has 13 amino acids. Deletions cut 6 bases from V and 0 bases from J, with 11 bases between. CDR3 DNA: TGCAGTGCAGGACCGACGTACCAAGAGACCCAGTACTTC. This translates into CSAGPTYQETQYF.

This clonotype was seen more than once but under ten times. The V and J genes are TRBV2 and TRBJ1-1, with 9 bases matching TRBD1. V lost 7 bases and J lost 5; bases outside the gene matches: 8. Looked up from germline, CDR1 is SNHLY and CDR2 is FYNNEI. The CDR3 sequence is 14 residues long. The CDR3 protein is CASIATGGGTEAFF. For the CDR3, the DNA is TGTGCCAGCATCGCGACAGGGGGGGGAACTGAAGCTTTCTTT. Full variable domain (rest looked up from reference TRBV2 and TRBJ1-1): EPEVTQTPSHQVTQMGQEVILRCVPISNHLYFYWYRQILGQKVEFLVSFYNNEISEKSEIFDDQFSVERPDGSNFTLKIRSTKLEDSAMYFCASIATGGGTEAFFGQGTRLTVV.

This clonotype was seen only once. This rearrangement joins TRBV6-5 to TRBJ2-7; D unclear. Trimming removed 0 bases at V and 3 bases at J, with 12 bases between. This CDR3 region has 15 residues. In germline, CDR1 is MNHEY, CDR2 SVGAGI. The CDR3 loop reads CASSYSPSTYYEQYF. In DNA, the CDR3 is TGTGCCAGCAGTTACTCCCCTAGTACTTACTACGAGCAGTACTTC.

This clonotype was counted a few times. The chain combines TRBV28 with TRBJ2-7; D is perhaps TRBD1 or TRBD2 (5 bases each). The CDR3 runs to 13 residues. V lost 6 bases and J 2 bases, leaving 11 bases between the germline ends. The V gene's germline CDR1 is MDHEN and CDR2 SYDVKM. The CDR3 DNA reads as TGTGCCAGCAGAGGGACCCAAGCCTACGAGCAGTACTTC. This translates into CASRGTQAYEQYF.

The V call is TRBV20-1, the J call TRBJ2-1; 7 bases map to TRBD2. Trimming took 8 bases from V and 2 from J; bases not matched to a gene: 15. This CDR3 contains 16 residues. The germline gives CDR1 DFQATT, CDR2 SNEGSKA (reference sequence). The CDR3: CSSARSGIKPYNEQFF. CDR3 bases: TGCAGTTCAGCCCGGAGCGGGATAAAACCCTACAATGAGCAGTTCTTC.

The CDR3 here is CASSPTGQAMVQYF. The CDR3 nucleotides are TGTGCCAGCAGCCCCACAGGCCAGGCAATGGTTCAGTACTTC. The chain employs TRBV7-9 and TRBJ2-4, with D maybe TRBD1 (5 bases). The CDR3 sequence is 14 residues long. Germline V CDR1 and CDR2: SEHNR, FQNEAQ (reference sequence). Between the trimmed V and J ends, which lost 5 bases and 11 bases, there was a span of 19 bases. The variable domain in full, with the rest retrieved from reference TRBV7-9 and TRBJ2-4, is DTGVSQNPRHKITKRGQNVTFRCDPISEHNRLYWYRQTLGQGPEFLTYFQNEAQLEKSRLLSDRFSAERPKGSFSTLEIQRTEQGDSAMYLCASSPTGQAMVQYFGAGTRLSVL.

V usage is TRBV6-1 and J usage is TRBJ2-3; 11 nucleotides agree with TRBD1. Germline V gives CDR1 MNHNS, CDR2 SASEGT. There are 14 residues in the CDR3. V shed 3 bases, J shed 4 bases, and the junction held 0 bases outside the gene matches. The CDR3, as DNA: TGTGCCAGCAGTGAGGGACAGGGGGCAGATACGCAGTATTTT. Translation: CASSEGQGADTQYF.

The rearrangement joins TRBV28 to TRBJ2-1; 9 positions agree with TRBD2. Germline V gives CDR1 MDHEN, CDR2 SYDVKM. This CDR3 spans 14 amino acids. Trimming removed 3 bases from V and 10 bases from J; junction bases left unmatched: 7. CDR3 DNA sequence: TGTGCCAGCAGTTTTGTCCTAGCGGGAAACGAGCAGTTCTTC. Residues: CASSFVLAGNEQFF.

The genes are TRBV2 and TRBJ1-1; TRBD1 matches 7 bases. CDR3 length equals 14 residues. Germline-derived CDR1 and CDR2 are SNHLY and FYNNEI. Germline trimming cut 6 bases from V and 1 base from J; bases unmatched to any gene: 5. For the CDR3, the DNA is TGTGCCAGCAGCCAGGGGGTTGGGAACACTGAAGCTTTCTTT. This encodes CASSQGVGNTEAFF.

The chain links TRBV12-3 or TRBV12-4 to TRBJ2-1; weak D call: TRBD2 (6 bases). This CDR3 spans 14 amino acids. Trimming removed 5 bases at V and 9 bases at J, with 17 bases between. CDR3 DNA sequence: TGTGCCAGCAGTCCCTCATCGGGAGTAGGTGAGCAGTTCTTC. Its protein product is CASSPSSGVGEQFF.

The gene calls are TRBV7-3 and TRBJ1-6, with D uncertain. Germline-derived CDR1 and CDR2 are SGHTA and FQGTGA. The CDR3 is 14 residues long. The germline V and J ends were trimmed by 4 bases and 7 bases, with 11 bases remaining between them. CDR3: CASSSGPSNSPLHF. In DNA form, the CDR3 reads TGTGCCAGCAGCTCCGGGCCGTCCAATTCACCCCTCCACTTT.

Comment on this clonotype: One end of the junction is discordant with germline, which a read error may explain. V gene TRBV7-9 combines with J gene TRBJ2-2; D may be TRBD2 (5 bases). The length of the CDR3 is 17 residues. Germline CDR1 SEHNR, CDR2 FQNEAQ (reference sequence). In DNA, the CDR3 is TGTGTCAGCAGCTTAGCGCGAAATTTCAAGAACACCGGGGAGCTGTTTTTT. Its protein product is CVSSLARNFKNTGELFF.

This clonotype showed up just once. The rearrangement links TRBV18 to TRBJ2-3; 8 bases agree with TRBD1. The V gene's germline CDR1 is KGHSH and CDR2 LQKENI. Germline trimming cut 2 bases from V and 3 bases from J; bases unmatched to any gene: 4. The CDR3 is made up of 15 amino acids. Here the CDR3 DNA reads TGTGCCAGCTCACCAGACAGGGGTTGGACAGATACGCAGTATTTT. Translated, it gives CASSPDRGWTDTQYF.

This clonotype was found a few times. This rearrangement joins TRBV6-5 to TRBJ1-1, with TRBD1 identical over 8 bases. CDR3 size: 15 residues. Germline V gives CDR1 MNHEY, CDR2 SVGAGI. With V trimmed by 4 bases and J by 4 bases, 8 bases remained unmatched. DNA for the CDR3: TGTGCCAGCAGTTCGAGTCAGGACAGGGTCACTGAAGCTTTCTTT. Translated: CASSSSQDRVTEAFF.

The chain joins TRBV6-5 to TRBJ2-2; 8 bases align to TRBD1. The CDR3 runs 18 residues. Germline values: CDR1 MNHEY, CDR2 SVGAGI. V was clipped by 2 bases and J by 0 bases; unmatched bases: 8. CDR3 nucleotides: TGTGCCAGCAGTTACCTCCGCCGGGACAGGACGAACACCGGGGAGCTGTTTTTT. As protein: CASSYLRRDRTNTGELFF.

The chain combines TRBV29-1 with TRBJ1-1, with no clear D. Per the germline V gene, CDR1 is SQVTM and CDR2 is ANQGSEA. The CDR3 consists of 13 residues. Trimming took off 0 bases at V and 10 bases at J, with 15 bases between the two ends. Written as DNA, the CDR3 is TGCAGCGTTGAAGATCACTGGCGACAACGAGCTTTCTTT. It is translated as CSVEDHWRQRAFF.

CDR3: CASSLNPSTNTGELFF. CDR3 in DNA: TGTGCCAGCAGCCTCAACCCATCTACGAACACCGGGGAGCTGTTTTTT. V and J are TRBV7-3 and TRBJ2-2; no clear D. CDR1 and CDR2 from the germline V gene are SGHTA and FQGTGA. This CDR3 region has 16 residues. With 5 bases removed from V and 0 bases from J, the gap between germline ends came to 13 bases.

This clonotype was found a few times. The V and J genes are TRBV12-3 or TRBV12-4 and TRBJ2-5; D not certain. V shed 6 bases and J shed 1 base, with 9 bases lying between them. The CDR3 contains 13 residues. The CDR3 sequence is CASSLGFQETQYF. In DNA, the CDR3 is TGTGCCAGCAGCCTCGGGTTCCAAGAGACCCAGTACTTC.

The gene calls are TRBV9 and TRBJ1-2; 7 bases are shared with TRBD1. V shed 0 bases, J shed 8 bases, and the junction held 4 bases outside the gene matches. The CDR3 contains 13 residues. Germline lookup yields CDR1 SGDLS and CDR2 YYNGEE. The CDR3 sequence is CASSVVLGGGYTF. The CDR3 nucleotides are TGTGCCAGCAGCGTAGTCTTAGGGGGCGGCTACACCTTC.

The gene calls are TRBV7-8 and TRBJ1-3, with TRBD1 matching over 8 bases. The CDR3 runs 18 residues. With V trimmed by 5 bases and J by 0 bases, 12 bases remained unmatched. Germline loops: CDR1 SGHVS, CDR2 FQNEAQ. The CDR3 DNA is TGTGCCAGCAGCGCAGACAGGGGTAGAGTCACCTCTGGAAACACCATATATTTT. Protein product: CASSADRGRVTSGNTIYF.

The chain is built from TRBV7-9 and TRBJ2-1; D is undetermined. The CDR3 runs to 13 residues. Germline CDR1 reads SEHNR; CDR2 reads FQNEAQ (reference sequence). Trimming stripped 1 base from V and 3 bases from J, with 4 bases between. The CDR3 nucleotides read TGTGCCAGCAGCTTAGGGGACTACAATGAGCAGTTCTTC. Translating it yields CASSLGDYNEQFF.

The V gene is TRBV24-1, the J gene TRBJ2-2; 8 bases are shared with TRBD2. The trim removed 2 bases at V and 4 bases at J, leaving 5 bases unmatched. Looked up from germline, CDR1 is KGHDR and CDR2 is SFDVKD. CDR3 length equals 16 residues. The CDR3 nucleotides read TGTGCCACCAGTGATTCTTTAGCGGGAATCACCGGGGAGCTGTTTTTT. It codes for CATSDSLAGITGELFF.

This chain connects TRBV5-6 to TRBJ1-2, with a possible D match to TRBD1 (5 bases). V was pared by 1 base and J by 2 bases, with 12 bases between. Germline CDR1 reads SGHDT; CDR2 reads YYEEEE. The CDR3 extends over 15 amino acids. In DNA, the CDR3 is TGTGCCAGCAGCTTGTTCGCCAGGGAGAACTATGGCTACACCTTC. It encodes CASSLFARENYGYTF.

CDR3 amino acids: CASSTSTRTQQYF. The CDR3 DNA reads TGTGCCAGTAGTACGTCCACCCGCACCCAGCAGTACTTC. The chain uses TRBV19 and TRBJ2-7; D remains unclear. Trimming left V 4 bases short and J 8 bases short, with 15 bases between. This CDR3 comprises 13 residues. Germline V gives CDR1 LNHDA, CDR2 SQIVND (reference sequence). The full variable domain, rest sourced from reference TRBV19 and TRBJ2-7, is DGGITQSPKYLFRKEGQNVTLSCEQNLNHDAMYWYRQDPGQGLRLIYYSQIVNDFQKGDIAEGYSVSREKKESFPLTVTSAQKNPTAFYLCASSTSTRTQQYFGPGTRLTVT.